A single sample gave rise to the 19 T cell receptor beta chains below, sequenced in a study of metastatic and nonmetastatic thyroid tumors. None of the patients had undergone any treatment ahead of thyroid surgery. TCRdb re-analyzed the PCR reads through MiXCR. The data hold more than 85,000 clones, with around 7.8% observed a single time. The sequencing input was blood. The source of these receptors is a female donor with papillary thyroid cancer or a benign thyroid nodule (not recorded which). Some clones in this sample may be carry-over from other donors' samples.

This clone occurred a few times. The chain carries TRBV6-5 and TRBJ1-2; D is unresolved. Germline-derived CDR1 and CDR2 are MNHEY and SVGAGI. The CDR3 runs to 13 residues. With 2 bases removed from V and 7 bases from J, the gap between germline ends came to 11 bases. The CDR3 DNA reads TGTGCCAGCAGTTACCGTCCAGGCATTGGCTACACCTTC. Protein sequence: CASSYRPGIGYTF.

This clone was found many times. Written as DNA, the CDR3 is TGTGCCAGCAGCCCCCGCAGGACAGTATACTACGAGCAGTACTTC. This gives the protein CASSPRRTVYYEQYF. V gene TRBV7-9 combines with J gene TRBJ2-7, with D possibly being TRBD1 (6 bases). The CDR3 extends over 15 amino acids. V lost 5 bases and J lost 3, with 17 bases in between. Looked up from germline, CDR1 is SEHNR and CDR2 is FQNEAQ (reference sequence).

This clone was picked up many times. V and J are TRBV15 and TRBJ2-3; 10 bases fit TRBD1. This CDR3 is built from 16 residues. The germline V gene has CDR1 LNHNV and CDR2 YYDKDF (reference sequence). The ends lost 1 base at V and 2 bases at J; junction bases unmatched: 3. The CDR3 DNA is TGTGCCACCAGCAGAGGGACAGGGGGATTCACAGATACGCAGTATTTT. Translated, it gives CATSRGTGGFTDTQYF.

The sample holds a few counts of this clone. This chain connects TRBV5-4 to TRBJ2-3; possibly TRBD1 or TRBD2 for D (5 bases each). Trimming cost V 4 bases and J 4 bases, with 7 bases left between them. The length of the CDR3 is 12 residues. The germline V gene encodes CDR1 SGHNT and CDR2 YYREEE (reference sequence). CDR3 residues: CASSGGPDTQYF. CDR3 nucleotide sequence: TGTGCCAGCAGCGGGGGACCAGATACGCAGTATTTT. Complete variable domain (other parts from reference TRBV5-4 and TRBJ2-3): ETGVTQSPTHLIKTRGQQVTLRCSSQSGHNTVSWYQQALGQGPQFIFQYYREEENGRGNFPPRFSGLQFPNYSSELNVNALELDDSALYLCASSGGPDTQYFGPGTRLTVL.

Many counts were recorded for this clone. V is TRBV15 and J is TRBJ2-2; tentatively, D is TRBD1 (6 bases). V shed 0 bases and J shed 6 bases, with 11 bases lying between them. The germline CDR1 and CDR2 sequences are LNHNV and YYDKDF (reference sequence). CDR3 size: 15 residues. CDR3 nucleotide sequence: TGTGCCACCAGCAGAGATTATGAGGGGGCCGGGGAGCTGTTTTTT. Translated: CATSRDYEGAGELFF.

This clone appeared many times. The gene calls are TRBV20-1 and TRBJ1-1, with D possibly being TRBD1 (5 bases). Trimming removed 7 bases from V and 6 bases from J, with 12 bases in between. CDR3 length: 11 amino acids. Germline V gives CDR1 DFQATT, CDR2 SNEGSKA (reference sequence). Here the CDR3 reads CSVGLGAEAFF. The CDR3 bases are TGCAGTGTTGGGTTGGGGGCTGAAGCTTTCTTT.

In this sample, this clone turned up many times. The genes are TRBV4-2 and TRBJ1-6; TRBD1 is a possible D gene (6 bases). The V gene's germline CDR1 is LGHNA and CDR2 YNFKEQ. Deletions cut 0 bases from V and 8 bases from J, with 14 bases between. The CDR3 covers 16 residues. CDR3 nucleotides: TGTGCCAGCAGCCAAGACCCCAGGGGAGGCTATTCACCCCTCCACTTT. The encoded protein is CASSQDPRGGYSPLHF.

This clone came up many times. The chain employs TRBV6-1 and TRBJ1-6, with TRBD1 matching 7 bases. The CDR3 loop spans 13 amino acids. The V gene's germline CDR1 is MNHNS and CDR2 SASEGT. Trimming removed 8 bases from V and 7 bases from J; junction bases left unmatched: 5. As DNA, the CDR3 is TGTGCCAGCTCCGCGGACAGGAATTCACCCCTCCACTTT. Its protein product is CASSADRNSPLHF.

This clone has just a few counts. The chain joins TRBV7-2 to TRBJ2-2, with a possible D match to TRBD1 (5 bases). The germline gives CDR1 SGHTA, CDR2 FQGNSA. Trimming removed 3 bases from V and 5 bases from J, with 10 bases in between. The CDR3 length is 14 residues. This chain's CDR3 is CASSFWQGTGELFF. The CDR3 DNA sequence: TGTGCCAGCAGCTTCTGGCAGGGTACCGGGGAGCTGTTTTTT.

This clone was seen a handful of times. The V and J genes are TRBV4-1 and TRBJ2-3; no clear D gene. The ends were cut back, 0 bases at V and 2 bases at J, with 18 bases in the middle. The germline gives CDR1 MGHRA, CDR2 YSYEKL. This CDR3 region has 18 residues. CDR3 nucleotide sequence: TGCGCCAGCAGCCAAGAACGGGCCGCGGAACTATACACAGATACGCAGTATTTT. It is translated as CASSQERAAELYTDTQYF.

A remark on this clone: Possible read error: a much larger clone is one base away. The rearrangement uses TRBV5-1 and TRBJ1-1, with 7 bases aligning to TRBD1. The germline gives CDR1 SGHRS, CDR2 YFSETQ. The CDR3 runs to 13 residues. The CDR3 reads CASSTGVAAEAFF. For the CDR3, the DNA is TGCGCCAGCAGCACAGGGGTCGCGGCTGAAGCCTTCTTT.

The genes are TRBV28 and TRBJ2-5, with 7 nucleotides matching TRBD2. Germline V CDR1 and CDR2: MDHEN, SYDVKM. With V trimmed by 9 bases and J by 5 bases, 12 bases remained unmatched. CDR3 length: 14 residues. The DNA of the CDR3 is TGTGCCAGTATAGAAGCGGGGCGAGGGGAGACCCAGTACTTC. This encodes CASIEAGRGETQYF.

This clone was observed many times. The chain joins TRBV2 to TRBJ2-3; D is unresolved. This CDR3 spans 14 amino acids. CDR1 and CDR2 from the germline V gene are SNHLY and FYNNEI. V was trimmed by 3 bases and J by 1 base, leaving 8 bases between them. The CDR3 loop reads CASSEGSRTDTQYF. The CDR3 DNA follows: TGTGCCAGCAGTGAGGGCAGCCGCACAGATACGCAGTATTTT.

This clone appeared many times. This chain links TRBV20-1 with TRBJ2-1, with D possibly TRBD1 on 5 matching bases. The CDR3 is 15 amino acids. The germline V gene has CDR1 DFQATT and CDR2 SNEGSKA (reference sequence). Trimming cost V 5 bases and J 8 bases, with 22 bases left between them. The CDR3 region is CSASPQVSAQYEQFF. CDR3 DNA: TGCAGTGCTTCCCCACAGGTTTCGGCACAATATGAGCAGTTCTTC.

This clone was seen repeatedly, ten times or more. This rearrangement joins TRBV4-1 to TRBJ2-1; 7 nucleotides match TRBD1. With V trimmed by 3 bases and J by 7 bases, 6 bases remained unmatched. Germline-derived CDR1 and CDR2 are MGHRA and YSYEKL. This CDR3 is 14 amino acids long. In nucleotides, the CDR3 is TGCGCCAGCAGCCACGGACAGGTGAAGAATGAGCAGTTCTTC. Protein: CASSHGQVKNEQFF.

This clone showed up many times. This chain connects TRBV12-3 or TRBV12-4 to TRBJ1-1; D is unresolved. This CDR3 contains 11 residues. Trimming removed 3 bases from V and 5 bases from J, with 4 bases in between. The CDR3, as DNA: TGTGCCAGCAGTTTTCGGACTGAAGCTTTCTTT. Its protein product is CASSFRTEAFF.

Comments on this clone: The junction shows a germline mismatch at one end, possibly a read error. The V gene is TRBV3-1, the J gene TRBJ2-3, with TRBD2 matching over 9 bases. This CDR3 has 18 amino acids. The germline gives CDR1 LGHDT, CDR2 YNNKEL (reference sequence). The CDR3 bases are TGTGCCAGCAGCCCCCCCCGTAGGAGAGGGACTAGCACAGATATGCAGTATTTT. Amino acids: CASSPPRRRGTSTDMQYF.

The chain employs TRBV18 and TRBJ2-1; 9 bases match TRBD1. This CDR3 has 16 amino acids. Losses at the gene ends were 3 bases for V and 4 bases for J; bases not matched to a gene: 7. The V gene's germline CDR1 is KGHSH and CDR2 LQKENI. The CDR3 protein is CASSPLSGQGYNEQFF. The CDR3 DNA reads as TGTGCCAGCTCACCTCTTTCGGGACAGGGTTACAATGAGCAGTTCTTC.

This clone was picked up many times. V is TRBV7-2 and J is TRBJ1-6; D might be TRBD1 (6 bases). The V gene's germline CDR1 is SGHTA and CDR2 FQGNSA. Trimming left V 4 bases short and J 7 bases short, with 17 bases between. This CDR3 contains 16 residues. CDR3 in DNA: TGTGCCAGCAGCTCTACCCGAACAGGGCCCAATTCACCCCTCCACTTT. Its protein product is CASSSTRTGPNSPLHF.